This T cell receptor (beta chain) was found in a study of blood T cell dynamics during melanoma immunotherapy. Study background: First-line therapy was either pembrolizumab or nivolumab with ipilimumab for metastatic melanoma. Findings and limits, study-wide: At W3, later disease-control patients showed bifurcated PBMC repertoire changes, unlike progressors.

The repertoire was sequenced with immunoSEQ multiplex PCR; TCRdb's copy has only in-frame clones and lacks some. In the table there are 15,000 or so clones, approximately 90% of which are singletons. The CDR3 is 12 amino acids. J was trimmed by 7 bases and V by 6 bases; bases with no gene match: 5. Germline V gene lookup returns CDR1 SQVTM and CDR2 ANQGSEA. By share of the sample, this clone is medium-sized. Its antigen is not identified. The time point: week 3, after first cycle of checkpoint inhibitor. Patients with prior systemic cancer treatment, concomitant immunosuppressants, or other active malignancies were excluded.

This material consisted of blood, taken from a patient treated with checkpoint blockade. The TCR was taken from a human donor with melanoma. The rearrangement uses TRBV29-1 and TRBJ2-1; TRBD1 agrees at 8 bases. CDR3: CSVGTGTNEQFF. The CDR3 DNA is TGCAGCGTGGGGACAGGAACGAATGAGCAGTTCTTC.